This is a list of T cell receptor beta chains from one sample in a study of control samples from healthy donors and cancer patients. Method: immunoSEQ multiplex PCR; TCRdb's copy keeps in-frame clones and lacks some. The sample lists around 71,000 clones, over 75% occurring once. The sequenced sample was PBMCs. The receptors were sampled from a woman in her forties or fifties with head and neck cancer. Both conserved end residues are part of each CDR3. D genes are given only for firm matches. Rows give clone size only sometimes, using once, few, many, or a class for an expanded clone.

j_gene: TRBJ2-7
d_gene: TRBD1
abundance: NA
v_gene: TRBV9
CDR3nt: TGTGCCAGCAGCCCGAGGACAGGTGACTACGAGCAGTACTTC
CDR3aa: CASSPRTGDYEQYF

j_gene: TRBJ2-7
d_gene: NA
abundance: NA
v_gene: TRBV5-1
CDR3nt: TGCGCCAGCAGCTTGGAGGGGGGAAAGGCCGAGCAGTACTTC
CDR3aa: CASSLEGGKAEQYF

j_gene: TRBJ1-4
d_gene: TRBD1
abundance: NA
v_gene: TRBV28
CDR3nt: TGTGCCAGCAGTTTATCGACACAGGGGGATCGGTCTGAAAAACTGTTTTTT
CDR3aa: CASSLSTQGDRSEKLFF

j_gene: TRBJ2-3
d_gene: TRBD2
abundance: NA
v_gene: TRBV19
CDR3nt: TGTGCCAGTCGCCCTGGAGCGGGACGTACAGATACGCAGTATTTT
CDR3aa: CASRPGAGRTDTQYF

j_gene: TRBJ1-1
d_gene: TRBD1
abundance: NA
v_gene: TRBV7-3
CDR3nt: TGTGCCAGCAGCCGGGACAGGGACACTGAAGCTTTCTTT
CDR3aa: CASSRDRDTEAFF

j_gene: TRBJ1-5
d_gene: NA
abundance: NA
v_gene: TRBV2
CDR3nt: TGTGCCACACAGGATACGGGGAATCAGCCCCAGCATTTT
CDR3aa: CATQDTGNQPQHF

j_gene: TRBJ2-5
d_gene: TRBD2
abundance: NA
v_gene: TRBV5-4
CDR3nt: TGTGCCAGCAGCGTCACTAGCGGGGGGGCGTGGGAGACCCAGTACTTC
CDR3aa: CASSVTSGGAWETQYF

j_gene: TRBJ1-2
d_gene: NA
abundance: NA
v_gene: TRBV27
CDR3nt: TGTGCCAGCAGTTTACTCACGACAGGAAATCTCACCTTC
CDR3aa: CASSLLTTGNLTF

j_gene: TRBJ2-7
d_gene: NA
abundance: NA
v_gene: TRBV19
CDR3nt: TGTGCCAGTACTCCGGCCGTGGGAGGAACCTACGAGCAGTACTTC
CDR3aa: CASTPAVGGTYEQYF

j_gene: TRBJ2-2
d_gene: TRBD1
abundance: once
v_gene: TRBV6-5
CDR3nt: TGTGCCAGCAGCGTCCGGACAGGAGGCACCGGGGAGCTGTTTTTT
CDR3aa: CASSVRTGGTGELFF

j_gene: TRBJ2-7
d_gene: NA
abundance: NA
v_gene: TRBV5-1
CDR3nt: TGCGCCAGCAGCTCCAGCTCCTACGAGCAGTACTTC
CDR3aa: CASSSSSYEQYF

j_gene: TRBJ2-1
d_gene: NA
abundance: NA
v_gene: TRBV6-6
CDR3nt: TGTGCCAGCGGAACCAGACCCTCCTACAATGAGCAGTTCTTC
CDR3aa: CASGTRPSYNEQFF

j_gene: TRBJ2-3
d_gene: TRBD2
abundance: NA
v_gene: TRBV29-1
CDR3nt: TGCAGCTCCCGGGATAGCGGGACCCGCACAGATACGCAGTATTTT
CDR3aa: CSSRDSGTRTDTQYF

j_gene: TRBJ2-3
d_gene: NA
abundance: NA
v_gene: TRBV2
CDR3nt: TGTGCCAGCAGTGATAAGCAATTGTTGGATACGCAGTATTTT
CDR3aa: CASSDKQLLDTQYF

j_gene: TRBJ2-1
d_gene: NA
abundance: NA
v_gene: TRBV5-8
CDR3nt: TGTGCCAGCAGCTTGGGGATCTCCTACAATGAGCAGTTCTTC
CDR3aa: CASSLGISYNEQFF

j_gene: TRBJ2-1
d_gene: TRBD2
abundance: NA
v_gene: TRBV2
CDR3nt: TGTGCCAGCAGTATAAAGGTAGCGGGGAGTGAGCAGTTCTTC
CDR3aa: CASSIKVAGSEQFF

j_gene: TRBJ2-1
d_gene: TRBD1
abundance: NA
v_gene: TRBV7-3
CDR3nt: TGTGCCAGCAGCACCCCCGGACAGGGCAACAATGAGCAGTTCTTC
CDR3aa: CASSTPGQGNNEQFF

j_gene: TRBJ1-3
d_gene: NA
abundance: NA
v_gene: TRBV11-2
CDR3nt: TGTGCCAGCAGCAGAGCGCGGGGGGGTGGAAACACCATATATTTT
CDR3aa: CASSRARGGGNTIYF

j_gene: TRBJ1-1
d_gene: TRBD1
abundance: NA
v_gene: TRBV18
CDR3nt: TGTGCCAGCTCATCCACAGGGGTCAACACTGAAGCTTTCTTT
CDR3aa: CASSSTGVNTEAFF

j_gene: TRBJ1-4
d_gene: NA
abundance: once
v_gene: TRBV7-2
CDR3nt: TGTGCCAGCAGGCCCGGGACAAGTAATGAAAAACTGTTTTTT
CDR3aa: CASRPGTSNEKLFF

j_gene: TRBJ2-5
d_gene: NA
abundance: NA
v_gene: TRBV27
CDR3nt: TGTGCCAGCTCCCCTTATTTCACAGAACAAGAGACCCAGTACTTC
CDR3aa: CASSPYFTEQETQYF

j_gene: TRBJ2-1
d_gene: TRBD2
abundance: NA
v_gene: TRBV11-2
CDR3nt: TGTGCCAGCAGCTCGACTAGCGGGGGGGCGATTGAGCAGTTCTTC
CDR3aa: CASSSTSGGAIEQFF

j_gene: TRBJ2-7
d_gene: NA
abundance: once
v_gene: TRBV5-6
CDR3nt: TGTGCCAGCAGCGGCCGCGAGCAGTACTTC
CDR3aa: CASSGREQYF

j_gene: TRBJ2-2
d_gene: TRBD2
abundance: NA
v_gene: TRBV19
CDR3nt: TGTGCCAGTCTTAGCGGGGCGAACACCGGGGAGCTGTTTTTT
CDR3aa: CASLSGANTGELFF

j_gene: TRBJ2-3
d_gene: NA
abundance: NA
v_gene: TRBV28
CDR3nt: TGTGCCAGCAGTCCTGCATTGGAGGATACGCAGTATTTT
CDR3aa: CASSPALEDTQYF

j_gene: TRBJ1-1
d_gene: NA
abundance: NA
v_gene: TRBV4-3
CDR3nt: TGCGCCAGCAGCCAAGGCCGGAGGAGTACTGAAGCTTTCTTT
CDR3aa: CASSQGRRSTEAFF

j_gene: TRBJ2-7
d_gene: TRBD2
abundance: NA
v_gene: TRBV27
CDR3nt: TGTGCCAGCAGTTTTCTAGGTAGACTAGCGGGGGGCTCCTACGAGCAGTACTTC
CDR3aa: CASSFLGRLAGGSYEQYF

j_gene: TRBJ2-7
d_gene: NA
abundance: NA
v_gene: TRBV7-9
CDR3nt: TGTGCCGCGGTAAGGCCGGGGAGTTACGGTTCCTACGAGCAGTACTTC
CDR3aa: CAAVRPGSYGSYEQYF

j_gene: TRBJ1-1
d_gene: NA
abundance: NA
v_gene: TRBV30
CDR3nt: TGTGCCTGGAGCTTGACGAACACTGAAGCTTTCTTT
CDR3aa: CAWSLTNTEAFF

j_gene: TRBJ2-7
d_gene: NA
abundance: NA
v_gene: TRBV18
CDR3nt: TGTGCCAGCTCACCACCAGGGGCCTACGAGCAGTACTTC
CDR3aa: CASSPPGAYEQYF

j_gene: TRBJ2-7
d_gene: NA
abundance: NA
v_gene: TRBV2
CDR3nt: TGTGCCAGCAGTGAAGACGAGGTCTGGGGCGAGCAGTACTTC
CDR3aa: CASSEDEVWGEQYF

j_gene: TRBJ1-4
d_gene: TRBD1
abundance: NA
v_gene: TRBV3-1/TRBV3-2
CDR3nt: TGTGCCAGCAGCCTCATTCCGGACAGGGGGGGGAAACTGTTTTTT
CDR3aa: CASSLIPDRGGKLFF

j_gene: TRBJ2-7
d_gene: NA
abundance: NA
v_gene: TRBV28
CDR3nt: TGTGCCAGCACCCAGGGGCAGGGTGACGAGCAGTACTTC
CDR3aa: CASTQGQGDEQYF

j_gene: TRBJ2-7
d_gene: NA
abundance: NA
v_gene: TRBV9
CDR3nt: TGTGCCAGCAGCCATTCCTACGAGCAGTACTTC
CDR3aa: CASSHSYEQYF

j_gene: TRBJ1-1
d_gene: TRBD1
abundance: NA
v_gene: TRBV6-6
CDR3nt: TGTGCCAGCCGGGACAGGGGTTATCTGAACACTGAAGCTTTCTTT
CDR3aa: CASRDRGYLNTEAFF

j_gene: TRBJ1-1
d_gene: NA
abundance: NA
v_gene: TRBV5-1
CDR3nt: TGCGCCAGCAGCTTGGGGCAGGGCCCCATGAACACTGAAGCTTTCTTT
CDR3aa: CASSLGQGPMNTEAFF

j_gene: TRBJ2-3
d_gene: NA
abundance: NA
v_gene: TRBV5-1
CDR3nt: TGCGCCAGCAGCTTCCCCGGTCTGGATACGCAGTATTTT
CDR3aa: CASSFPGLDTQYF

j_gene: TRBJ1-5
d_gene: NA
abundance: NA
v_gene: TRBV7-9
CDR3nt: TGTGCCAGCAGCCCGACGGGGAGCAATCAGCCCCAGCATTTT
CDR3aa: CASSPTGSNQPQHF

j_gene: TRBJ2-2
d_gene: TRBD1
abundance: NA
v_gene: TRBV2
CDR3nt: TGTGCCAGCAGGTCGACAGGGGGCGCAACCGGGGAGCTGTTTTTT
CDR3aa: CASRSTGGATGELFF

j_gene: TRBJ2-7
d_gene: NA
abundance: NA
v_gene: TRBV6-1
CDR3nt: TGTGCCAGCAGTGAAGGCGGGGCCTCCTACGAGCAGTACTTC
CDR3aa: CASSEGGASYEQYF

j_gene: TRBJ2-5
d_gene: TRBD2
abundance: once
v_gene: TRBV3-1/TRBV3-2
CDR3nt: TGTGCCAGCAGCCAAGCCGGGGGGAAAGGGGAGACCCAGTACTTC
CDR3aa: CASSQAGGKGETQYF

j_gene: TRBJ1-1
d_gene: NA
abundance: NA
v_gene: TRBV19
CDR3nt: TGTGCCAGTAGCGGCCGACAGGTCAACACTGAAGCTTTCTTT
CDR3aa: CASSGRQVNTEAFF

j_gene: TRBJ1-5
d_gene: TRBD1
abundance: NA
v_gene: TRBV28
CDR3nt: TGTGCCAGCAAAACAGGGGGGCGCAATCAGCCCCAGCATTTT
CDR3aa: CASKTGGRNQPQHF

j_gene: TRBJ2-5
d_gene: TRBD2
abundance: NA
v_gene: TRBV5-4
CDR3nt: TGTGCCAGCAGCTTGGCCTCCGGGGGGGCTGAGACCCAGTACTTC
CDR3aa: CASSLASGGAETQYF

j_gene: TRBJ2-1
d_gene: TRBD2
abundance: NA
v_gene: TRBV3-1/TRBV3-2
CDR3nt: TGTGCCAGCAGCCAAGATCAGGCGGGGGGGCCTCAGGGTGAGCAGTTCTTC
CDR3aa: CASSQDQAGGPQGEQFF